This TCR beta chain was observed in a study of shared clonotypes between healthy human individuals. Broader study findings: Naive subsets, compared against memory subsets, generally had larger estimated richness values.

As to this clone: Its specificity is not known.

Generated by immunoSEQ multiplex PCR, the TCRdb table keeps only in-frame clones and is missing some. The sample holds just over 2,000,000 clones, 95% seen once. This CDR3 comprises 15 residues. V was clipped by 2 bases and J by 6 bases, with 13 bases between them. The germline V gene encodes CDR1 SGHVS and CDR2 FNYEAQ. Donors were healthy HIV-negative adults without recent acute infections or vaccinations. There were only Caucasian adults among the donors, and all lived in Nashville, Tennessee. Into CD45RA+ naive and CD45RA-negative memory subsets, the CD4+ cells were split. Material: naive CD4+ T cells sorted from blood. The subset is: CD45RA+ positively selected. The J gene is TRBJ2-2, the V gene TRBV7-6, with D possibly being TRBD1 or TRBD2 (6 bases each). This receptor was obtained from a man between 18 and 35 years old in good health. This CDR3 reads CASSLSRGGPGELFF. CDR3 nucleotide sequence: TGTGCCAGCAGCTTATCCCGTGGGGGGCCCGGGGAGCTGTTTTTT.